This entry features one TCR beta chain sequence. Its antigen is unidentified. TCRdb keeps only in-frame clones here, not all; method: immunoSEQ multiplex PCR. The sample yields about 41,000 clones, approximately 81% seen once. The data originate from a study of CD4 T cells in relation to SARS-CoV-2 and coronaviruses. This CDR3 has 15 amino acids. V lost 4 bases and J 4 bases, leaving 16 bases between the germline ends. Germline V gives CDR1 SGHDN, CDR2 FVKESK. This receptor was identified in an adult with COVID-19. Sequencing was done on a sample of naive CD4+ T cells from PBMCs, cultured in vitro. Subset here: naive CD4+ T cells isolated by negative enrichment. The chain is built from TRBV14 and TRBJ1-1; the D is unclear. The CDR3 DNA is TGTGCCAGCAGCCCCAGCGGGATCCGGGCCACTGAAGCTTTCTTT. This codes for CASSPSGIRATEAFF.